This T cell receptor (beta chain) was found in a study of blood T cell repertoires in COVID-19. As originally analysed: Scientists estimated how many nucleated cells there were by amplifying reference gene primers. This table comes from immunoSEQ multiplex PCR, and its TCRdb copy is limited to in-frame clones, with some not included. V, J and clone size reflect that table, while D and trimming were determined from the DNA. Of roughly 160,000 clones in the sample, 85% to 90% are singletons; the top ten hold 2.5% to 3%. This CDR3 has 17 amino acids. Trimming left V 2 bases short and J 5 bases short, with 23 bases between. Germline V gene lookup returns CDR1 SGHNT and CDR2 YYREEE (reference sequence).

Input material: peripheral blood. This clonotype originated in a woman older than 75 with COVID-19, enrolled during active disease. The rearrangement joins TRBV5-4 to TRBJ2-7, with a possible D match to TRBD1 (6 bases). The CDR3 region has the DNA TGTGCCAGCAGCTTAGATGTCCAGGGGAGTAATTCGGACGAGCAGTACTTC. This translates into CASSLDVQGSNSDEQYF. Full variable domain (remainder filled in from reference TRBV5-4 and TRBJ2-7): ETGVTQSPTHLIKTRGQQVTLRCSSQSGHNTVSWYQQALGQGPQFIFQYYREEENGRGNFPPRFSGLQFPNYSSELNVNALELDDSALYLCASSLDVQGSNSDEQYFGPGTRLTVT.